This T cell receptor (beta chain) was captured by sequencing in a study of tumor and adjacent non-tumor tissue in lung cancer. As for the study in general: The cohort had approximately 13 adenocarcinoma, a couple of squamous cell and 1 small cell patients. Aged about 31 to 80 years, patients included roughly 10 men and about five women with stage I to III disease. Study outcomes and limitations: Tumor repertoires had a smaller top 100 clone share than normal lung.

Notes on this clonotype: Its antigen is undetermined. An end of the junction differs from the germline gene, which may be a read error.

Germline CDR1 and CDR2: LGHNA and YNFKEQ. The CDR3 covers 12 residues. Three rounds of nested PCR, following a modified ARM-PCR protocol, produced the TCRbeta library. TCRdb called the multiplex PCR reads again in MiXCR, with one record for every CDR3 protein. The data show 100,000 or so distinct CDR3 sequences, 75% to 85% seen once. No cell sorting was done before RNA was extracted from the tissue. More than 3 cm separated this lung sample from the edge of the tumor. Newly diagnosed lung cancer patients had thoracic surgery in China, August–November 2014, without prior chemotherapy. V usage is TRBV4-2 and J usage is TRBJ1-2; D is ambiguous. This TCR derives from a man aged 55 to 70 with small cell lung cancer. Sequencing was carried out using distant non-tumor lung tissue. The CDR3 DNA sequence: TGTGCCAGCAGCCAAGGTCCCTATGACTACACCTTT. Its translation is CASSQGPYDYTF.